This T cell receptor (beta chain) was sequenced during a study of blood T cell repertoires in COVID-19. Turning to the study itself: Researchers got acute and convalescent COVID-19 samples from the United States, Italy and Spain. In each case, the material was cDNA or gDNA derived from T cells, B-cell-depleted T cells, or PBMCs.

Source study methods: Amplification with reference gene primers provided the estimates of nucleated cell counts. The repertoire was sequenced with immunoSEQ multiplex PCR; TCRdb's copy has only in-frame clones and lacks some. Clone size and the V and J calls come from that table; the DNA yielded D and trimming. Of approximately 93,000 clones listed, around 72% are singletons. The germline V gene has CDR1 SGHRS and CDR2 YFSETQ. This CDR3 is built from 14 residues. Trimming removed 5 bases from V and 5 bases from J, with 13 bases in between. During active infection, Seattle patients enrolled and were then monitored through disease.

The sequenced sample was peripheral blood. This clonotype was obtained from a man between 65 and 79 years old with COVID-19, enrolled during active disease. This chain connects TRBV5-1 to TRBJ2-2, with a possible D match to TRBD1 (5 bases). Here the CDR3 reads CASSFQGETGELFF. CDR3 coding DNA: TGCGCCAGCAGTTTCCAGGGTGAGACCGGGGAGCTGTTTTTT.